This T cell receptor (beta chain) was identified in a study of human T cells and chemical hapten exposure. Documented time point: pre-sensitization, week 0. Treatment described: therapeutic diphenylcyclopropenone sensitization with weekly scalp DPC. The CDR3 extends over 11 amino acids. V lost 4 bases and J lost 5, with 8 bases in between. CDR1 and CDR2 (germline): SQVTM, ANQGSEA. TCRdb re-called the RACE reads through MiXCR, storing one row per CDR3 protein. The sample consists of around 60,000 distinct CDR3 sequences, around 7% of them appearing once. At least ten counts were recorded for this clonotype.

Sequencing was performed on whole blood, taken in connection with sensitization to the hapten diphenylcyclopropenone (DPC). This sequence originates from a woman in her thirties with alopecia areata. Some clones in this sample may be carry-over from other donors' samples. The rearrangement links TRBV29-1 to TRBJ2-5; D may correspond to TRBD1 or TRBD2 (5 bases each). CDR3: CSVGEGETQYF. For the CDR3, the DNA is TGCAGCGTTGGAGAGGGGGAGACCCAGTACTTC.